A single sample gave rise to the 16 T cell receptor beta chains below, sequenced in a study of T cell changes during pregnancy in multiple sclerosis. This table comes from immunoSEQ multiplex PCR, and its TCRdb copy is limited to in-frame clones, with some not included. The profile covers about 51,000 clones, with 90% to 95% appearing a single time and approximately 0.59% taken by the ten largest. The sample here was CD4+ T cells from peripheral blood mononuclear cells, taken in the second trimester of pregnancy. The receptors here all came from a female donor with multiple sclerosis, enrolled in a pregnancy study.

A word on this clone: Since no conserved phenylalanine or tryptophan closes the CDR3, a read error is the likely cause. The DNA is omitted, as the CDR3 cannot be located on it reliably, and the CDR3 follows TCRdb's listing. The rearrangement links TRBV19 to TRBJ1-1; the DNA was not used to check the table's D call, TRBD1. The V gene's germline CDR1 is LNHDA and CDR2 SQIVND (reference sequence). From its first to its last residue, the CDR3 has 16 amino acids. Here the CDR3 reads CASSHDWLGQGARKVI.

This chain links TRBV4-2 with TRBJ2-2; 9 bases map to TRBD1. Germline CDR1 LGHNA, CDR2 YNFKEQ. Trimming took 1 base from V and 11 from J; bases not matched to a gene: 11. The CDR3 spans 16 residues. This CDR3 is CASSQGGPGQGLELFF. CDR3 DNA sequence: TGTGCCAGCAGCCAAGGGGGTCCGGGACAGGGTCTTGAGCTGTTTTTT.

The V call is TRBV6-1, the J call TRBJ2-6; no definite D call. This CDR3 contains 13 residues. CDR1 and CDR2 (germline): MNHNS, SASEGT. The V end was cut by 5 bases, the J end by 4 bases, with 6 bases between. Here the CDR3 reads CASSLRGANVLTF. The CDR3 DNA reads as TGTGCCAGCAGTCTACGGGGGGCCAACGTCCTGACTTTC.

The genes are TRBV18 and TRBJ1-1; 8 nucleotides match TRBD1. CDR1 and CDR2 from the germline V gene are KGHSH and LQKENI. The CDR3 runs to 13 residues. J lost 7 bases, V lost 4 bases, and 5 bases had no gene match. CDR3 DNA sequence: TGTGCCAGCTCACGAACAACAGGGGGTGAAGCTTTCTTT. It yields the protein CASSRTTGGEAFF.

V usage is TRBV15 and J usage is TRBJ2-3; 7 nucleotides align to TRBD1. The CDR3 totals 15 residues. The junction had 7 bases not matched to a gene; V was cut back by 1 base and J by 6 bases. CDR1 and CDR2 (germline): LNHNV, YYDKDF (reference sequence). Written as DNA, the CDR3 is TGTGCCACCAGCAGAGCAAGGGGGCGAGGCGATACGCAGTATTTT. It is translated as CATSRARGRGDTQYF.

The gene calls are TRBV7-2 and TRBJ2-2, with D possibly matching TRBD1 (5 bases). Between the trimmed V and J ends, which lost 7 bases and 1 base, there was a span of 13 bases. Germline V gene lookup returns CDR1 SGHTA and CDR2 FQGNSA. The CDR3 is 15 residues long. The CDR3 DNA follows: TGTGCCAGCAACCCGTTCGGACAGAACACCGGGGAGCTGTTTTTT. This sequence encodes CASNPFGQNTGELFF. The whole variable domain, filled in from reference TRBV7-2 and TRBJ2-2, reads GAGVSQSPSNKVTEKGKDVELRCDPISGHTALYWYRQSLGQGLEFLIYFQGNSAPDKSGLPSDRFSAERTGGSVSTLTIQRTQQEDSAVYLCASNPFGQNTGELFFGEGSRLTVL.

A few counts support this clone. The chain has TRBV28 and TRBJ1-2, with a tentative D call TRBD1 (5 bases). CDR3 length: 13 residues. Trimming cost V 3 bases and J 4 bases, with 9 bases left between them. From germline, CDR1 is MDHEN and CDR2 SYDVKM. In DNA, the CDR3 is TGTGCCAGCAGTTTGACAGCTCTCTATGGCTACACCTTC. Translation: CASSLTALYGYTF.

The rearrangement uses TRBV7-4 and TRBJ2-3; 8 bases are a match to TRBD2. Trimming took 4 bases from V and 1 from J; bases not matched to a gene: 10. The length of the CDR3 is 17 residues. Germline CDR1 SGHVT, CDR2 SQSDAQ. The CDR3 bases are TGTGCCAGCAGCTCGGGGGTGGATAGCGGGGGCACAGATACGCAGTATTTT. Residues: CASSSGVDSGGTDTQYF. Full variable domain (missing parts from reference TRBV7-4 and TRBJ2-3): GAGVSQSPRYKVAKRGRDVALRCDSISGHVTLYWYRQTLGQGSEVLTYSQSDAQRDKSGRPSGRFSAERPERSVSTLKIQRTEQGDSAVYLCASSSGVDSGGTDTQYFGPGTRLTVL.

CDR3 loop: CASSLRKGVTEAFF. The CDR3 bases are TGTGCCAGCAGCTTACGTAAGGGGGTTACTGAAGCTTTCTTT. The chain is built from TRBV7-8 and TRBJ1-1, with a tentative D call TRBD1 (6 bases). This CDR3 has 14 residues. V lost 2 bases, J lost 5 bases, and 12 bases lay in between. From germline, CDR1 is SGHVS and CDR2 FQNEAQ.

The chain joins TRBV7-2 to TRBJ2-7; 7 bases line up with TRBD1. Germline V gene data show CDR1 as SGHTA and CDR2 as FQGNSA. J lost 4 bases, V lost 4 bases, and 4 bases had no gene match. The CDR3 runs 13 residues. The CDR3 nucleotides read TGTGCCAGCAGCTCCAACAGGGGTTACGAGCAGTACTTC. It is translated as CASSSNRGYEQYF.

The J gene is TRBJ1-1, the V gene TRBV19, with 8 positions matching TRBD1. Germline CDR1 is LNHDA and CDR2 is SQIVND (reference sequence). This CDR3 is 14 amino acids long. The V gene end was trimmed by 5 bases and the J gene end by 1 base; junction bases not matched to a gene: 3. CDR3 sequence: CASSWTGSNTEAFF. CDR3 nucleotide sequence: TGTGCCAGTAGTTGGACAGGGTCGAACACTGAAGCTTTCTTT.

The chain joins TRBV7-2 to TRBJ1-5; 9 nucleotides align to TRBD1. CDR1 SGHTA and CDR2 FQGNSA come from the germline V gene. The J segment lost 7 bases and the V segment lost 4 bases, leaving 17 bases of the junction unmatched. The CDR3 is 18 residues long. The CDR3 sequence: CASSSRTGARGKGQPQHF. The CDR3 DNA follows: TGTGCCAGCAGCTCCAGGACAGGGGCCCGAGGGAAGGGGCAGCCCCAGCATTTT.

The chain combines TRBV6-1 with TRBJ2-7, with a tentative D call TRBD2 (6 bases). V lost 7 bases, J lost 3 bases, and 19 bases lay in between. The germline CDR1 and CDR2 sequences are MNHNS and SASEGT. CDR3 length: 15 residues. The CDR3 bases are TGTGCCAGCAACCTACACCCCGGCGGGAACTACGAGCAGTACTTC. As protein: CASNLHPGGNYEQYF.

The chain couples TRBV5-1 to TRBJ2-1; D gene ambiguous. CDR1 and CDR2 (germline): SGHRS, YFSETQ. Trimming pared 5 bases from V and 6 bases from J, leaving 15 bases between. The CDR3 is made up of 14 amino acids. The CDR3: CASRSLELGNEQFF. The CDR3 nucleotides are TGCGCCAGCAGGTCGCTAGAGTTAGGCAATGAGCAGTTCTTC. Supplemented by reference TRBV5-1 and TRBJ2-1, the full variable domain reads KAGVTQTPRYLIKTRGQQVTLSCSPISGHRSVSWYQQTPGQGLQFLFEYFSETQRNKGNFPGRFSGRQFSNSRSEMNVSTLELGDSALYLCASRSLELGNEQFFGPGTRLTVL.

This chain connects TRBV6-1 to TRBJ1-6; 8 bases are shared with TRBD1. The V and J ends lost 2 bases and 8 bases, in that order; junction bases with no gene match: 5. Germline assignment: CDR1 MNHNS and CDR2 SASEGT. CDR3 length: 15 amino acids. The CDR3 here is CASSERGRGHSPLHF. The CDR3 region has the DNA TGTGCCAGCAGTGAAAGGGGCAGGGGGCATTCACCCCTCCACTTT.

The V call is TRBV7-9, the J call TRBJ1-4; no clear D gene. The germline V gene has CDR1 SEHNR and CDR2 FQNEAQ (reference sequence). Trimming removed 3 bases from V and 6 bases from J, with 8 bases in between. The CDR3 is 13 amino acids. The chain's CDR3 is CASSFRRDEKLFF. For the CDR3, the DNA is TGTGCCAGCAGCTTTAGACGGGATGAAAAACTGTTTTTT.